These T cell receptor beta chains were read from a single sample in a study of cytomegalovirus exposure and HLA in healthy donors. Here immunoSEQ multiplex PCR was the method, and the copy in TCRdb shows in-frame clones only, minus some. The sample includes 80,000 to 95,000 clones. The sequenced sample consisted of PBMCs. Source of these receptors: a woman aged 30 to 39 in good health and CMV-seronegative. Each CDR3 is given without its conserved first and last residue.

V	J	CDR3
TRBV7-9	TRBJ2-6	ASSLWSSGANVLT
TRBV18	TRBJ1-2	ASSFLNGGYT
TRBV4-1	TRBJ1-1	ASSHLGPEGAF
TRBV5-5	TRBJ2-1	ASRFLASNEQF
TRBV11-2	TRBJ2-1	ASSRDEQF
TRBV30	TRBJ1-2	AWRDFGYGYT
TRBV6-5	TRBJ2-1	ASREAGGEQF
TRBV2	TRBJ1-5	ASSKQTGGNQPQH
TRBV7-8	TRBJ2-7	ASSLSVEQY
TRBV6-1	TRBJ1-6	ASTTSGSYNSPLH
TRBV12-5	TRBJ2-1	ASGLGAGGRYNEQF
TRBV30	TRBJ2-2	AWSVGGTGELF
TRBV2	TRBJ2-7	ASSEQGVTYEQY
TRBV5-1	TRBJ1-1	ASSLASGQGNTEAF
TRBV6-5	TRBJ1-6	ASSYSTGRDSPLH
TRBV6-1	TRBJ2-7	ASRVLAERGYEQY
TRBV2	TRBJ2-1	ASSPTLLSYNEQF
TRBV4-2	TRBJ2-1	ASSRVGGDEQF
TRBV30	TRBJ2-1	ACQLDRLYNEQF